A single TCR beta chain is shown here with its context. These data come from a study of control samples from healthy donors and cancer patients. Germline values: CDR1 LNHDA, CDR2 SQIVND (reference sequence). Unmatched junction bases numbered 7, after V lost 3 bases and J lost 9 bases. The CDR3 is 14 residues long. Sequenced by immunoSEQ multiplex PCR; TCRdb stores in-frame clones only, minus some. The profile shows 120,000 or so clones, about 88% of them singletons. Sequencing used blood. The rearrangement joins TRBV19 to TRBJ2-1, with TRBD2 matching 8 bases. This receptor was taken from a man aged 18 to 35 in good health. CDR3 coding DNA: TGTGCCAGTAGTATCCAGCGGGAGATAAGTGAGCAGTTCTTC. Its protein product is CASSIQREISEQFF.